This passage covers 3 T cell receptor beta chains from one sample sequenced in a study of blood T cell repertoires in COVID-19. Clones were sequenced by immunoSEQ multiplex PCR, and TCRdb holds only the in-frame ones, with some missing. The data contain roughly 250,000 clones, around 82% of them singletons. Sequencing was carried out using peripheral blood. The origin of the receptors is a human donor in a cohort sampled during active COVID-19.

The chain recombines TRBV19 with TRBJ1-1; TRBD1 agrees at 10 bases. This CDR3 is built from 18 residues. V gave up 2 bases and J gave up 2 bases; unmatched junction bases: 11. Germline CDR1 and CDR2: LNHDA and SQIVND (reference sequence). Here the CDR3 reads CASSIPTGGRIINTEAFF. Here the CDR3 DNA reads TGTGCCAGTAGTATACCGACAGGGGGCCGGATTATAAACACTGAAGCTTTCTTT.

This chain joins TRBV18 and TRBJ2-3, with 9 bases identical to TRBD2. CDR3 length equals 17 residues. CDR1 KGHSH and CDR2 LQKENI come from the germline V gene. Trimming cost V 6 bases and J 0 bases; bases outside gene matches: 10. The CDR3 is CASSPGLATASTDTQYF. Here the CDR3 DNA reads TGTGCCAGCTCTCCCGGACTAGCGACGGCTAGCACAGATACGCAGTATTTT.

V usage is TRBV3-1 (or the pseudogene TRBV3-2) and J usage is TRBJ2-3; 10 nucleotides match TRBD2. V was pared by 0 bases and J by 0 bases, with 18 bases of the junction left unmatched. There are 22 residues in the CDR3. Germline values: CDR1 LGHDT, CDR2 YNNKEL (reference sequence). CDR3 DNA: TGTGCCAGCAGCCAAGACCTAACAATTAGCGGGAGGTTGTCATATAGCACAGATACGCAGTATTTT. It encodes CASSQDLTISGRLSYSTDTQYF.